The rows below give T cell receptor beta chains drawn from one sample of a study of shared clonotypes between healthy human individuals. Profiling relied on immunoSEQ multiplex PCR, and the TCRdb table lists in-frame clones only, not all of them. The table shows some 2.1 million clones, with about 93% occurring only once. The sequenced sample was naive CD8+ T cells from PBMCs. The receptors here all came from a man younger than 35 in good health. Some clones in this sample may be carry-over from other donors' samples. CDR3s include the opening cysteine and the closing phenylalanine or tryptophan. The D gene is left open where the match is weak. Expanded clones get a size class; other rows say once, few or many, or leave the size out.

. . TRBJ2-3 TRBV10-3 TGTGCCATCAGTGACTCGGCCTCCCTCGCTCATACGCAGTATTTT CAISDSASLAHTQYF
. . TRBJ1-1 TRBV7-8 TGTGCCAGCAGGGCAGCGAACACTGAAGCTTTCTTT CASRAANTEAFF
TRBD2 . TRBJ2-1 TRBV27 TGTGCCAGCAGTTTGCCGGGACTAGCGGGGGGTAATGAGCAGTTCTTC CASSLPGLAGGNEQFF
TRBD2 . TRBJ2-3 TRBV6-1 TGTGCCAGCAGGAGACTAGCGGGCAGCACAGATACGCAGTATTTT CASRRLAGSTDTQYF
. . TRBJ2-2 TRBV27 TGTGCCAGCAGTCCCGCCGGCAGGGAGAACACCGGGGAGCTGTTTTTT CASSPAGRENTGELFF
. . TRBJ2-1 TRBV6-1 TGTGCCAGCAGTGAAGACGGACAATTATACAATGAGCAGTTCTTC CASSEDGQLYNEQFF
. . TRBJ2-7 TRBV27 TGTGCCAGCAGTTTATCGGATAGGGGTCGCGAGCAGTACTTC CASSLSDRGREQYF
. . TRBJ1-1 TRBV6-6 TGTGCCAGCAGTTACGGGACAACTAACACTGAAGCTTTCTTT CASSYGTTNTEAFF
TRBD1 . TRBJ2-5 TRBV4-3 TGCGCCAGCGGAAGGGACAGGGGGGAGACCCAGTACTTC CASGRDRGETQYF
. . TRBJ2-7 TRBV5-1 TGCGCCAGCAGCCCCTCGGATCACCTCTACGAGCAGTACTTC CASSPSDHLYEQYF
. . TRBJ1-2 TRBV23-1 TGCGCCAGCAGTCTTCCCTGGGATGGCTACACCTTC CASSLPWDGYTF
TRBD2 . TRBJ2-7 TRBV6-6 TGTGCCAGCAGTTACGAGGCACTAGCGGCTAGTTACGAGCAGTACTTC CASSYEALAASYEQYF
TRBD1 . TRBJ2-3 TRBV7-9 TGTGCCAGCAGCGCCGGGACAGGGGTCAGCACAGATACGCAGTATTTT CASSAGTGVSTDTQYF
TRBD2 . TRBJ2-7 TRBV9 TGTGCCAGCAGCCCCCGAAGCGGGGACGCCTCCTACGAGCAGTACTTC CASSPRSGDASYEQYF
. . TRBJ2-2 TRBV7-6 TGTGCCAGCAGCTTGCGGACAGAGGGTACCGGGGAGCTGTTTTTT CASSLRTEGTGELFF
TRBD2 . TRBJ2-1 TRBV9 TGTGCCAGCAGCGCTAGCGGGAGGGCCGTTGGTGAGCAGTTCTTC CASSASGRAVGEQFF
TRBD2 . TRBJ2-1 TRBV7-9 TGTGCCAGCAGCGTCGGACTAGCGGGAGGGCCTCGGTCCTACAATGAGCAGTTCTTC CASSVGLAGGPRSYNEQFF
. . TRBJ2-7 TRBV27 TGTGCCACCAGGGCACGTCCATCCTACGAGCAGTACTTC CATRARPSYEQYF
. once TRBJ2-2 TRBV29-1 TGCAGCGTTGAGGCAGGGACGAACACCGGGGAGCTGTTTTTT CSVEAGTNTGELFF
. . TRBJ2-7 TRBV27 TGTGCCAGCAGTTTATCGGGCCTCTACGAGCAGTACTTC CASSLSGLYEQYF
. . TRBJ1-5 TRBV4-3 TGCGCCAGCAGCCAAGATCTTAGCAATCAGCCCCAGCATTTT CASSQDLSNQPQHF
TRBD2 . TRBJ2-7 TRBV4-2 TGTGCCAGCAGCCAAGGGGAGGCTAGCGGGAGTGGGTTCTACGAGCAGTACTTC CASSQGEASGSGFYEQYF
. . TRBJ2-5 TRBV7-2 TGTGCCAGCAGACCCGAGACGTCCACGGGGGAGACCCAGTACTTC CASRPETSTGETQYF
. . TRBJ1-1 TRBV27 TGTGCCAGCAGTTCCTTGATGACGGTGGCTTTCTTT CASSSLMTVAFF
TRBD1 . TRBJ2-1 TRBV5-6 TGTGCCAGCAGCCCCGACAGGGGGCAGGAGTTCTTC CASSPDRGQEFF
. . TRBJ2-6 TRBV30 TGTGCCTGGAGTGTATTGGGGACTGGGGCCAACGTCCTGACTTTC CAWSVLGTGANVLTF
TRBD1 . TRBJ2-1 TRBV19 TGTGCCAGTACTCCGACAGGGTACAATGAGCAGTTCTTC CASTPTGYNEQFF
. . TRBJ1-1 TRBV4-1 TGCGCCAGCAGCCAAGTTGGGGTGAACACTGAAGCTTTCTTT CASSQVGVNTEAFF
. . TRBJ2-2 TRBV7-3 TGTGCCAGCAGCTTTGTAGGGGGAGTCTTCTCCGGGGAGCTGTTTTTT CASSFVGGVFSGELFF
. . TRBJ2-7 TRBV7-9 TGTGCCAGCAGCTCTTGGCGCGGAAGGGCGGGGTACGAGCAGTACTTC CASSSWRGRAGYEQYF
TRBD1 . TRBJ1-5 TRBV9 TGTGCCAGCAGCGTAGTCCCGGGACAGGGCGTGAATAGCAATCAGCCCCAGCATTTT CASSVVPGQGVNSNQPQHF
. . TRBJ2-3 TRBV7-9 TGTGCCAGCAGCGGCCGGGACTGGGGCACAGATACGCAGTATTTT CASSGRDWGTDTQYF
TRBD2 . TRBJ2-1 TRBV6-6 TGTGCCAGCAGTCCCTCTCTAGCGGAGTACTACAATGAGCAGTTCTTC CASSPSLAEYYNEQFF
TRBD1 . TRBJ2-5 TRBV27 TGTGCCAGCAGGACTGGGACAGCAATGCAAGAGACCCAGTACTTC CASRTGTAMQETQYF
. . TRBJ1-1 TRBV5-5 TGTGCCAGCAGCTTTGGGACGGTGAACACTGAAGCTTTCTTT CASSFGTVNTEAFF
. . TRBJ2-1 TRBV6-5 TGTGCCAGCGGCGTTTTAAACTCCTACAATGAGCAGTTCTTC CASGVLNSYNEQFF
. once TRBJ1-2 TRBV12-5 TGTGCTAGTGGTTCCCCTGTAGGGGGTGATGGCTACACCTTC CASGSPVGGDGYTF
TRBD1 . TRBJ2-1 TRBV19 TGTGCCAGTAGCGCAGGGGGTAGCTCCTACAATGAGCAGTTCTTC CASSAGGSSYNEQFF
. . TRBJ2-1 TRBV21-1 TGTGCCAGCATCTCGAGGGTGAGTGCTAGCGGGATCAATGAGCAGTTCTTC CASISRVSASGINEQFF
. . TRBJ1-5 TRBV27 TGTGCCAGCAGCCCCCCGGGTCGGGATCAGCCCCAGCATTTT CASSPPGRDQPQHF
. . TRBJ2-2 TRBV11-3 TGTGCCAGCAGCTGGGTCCTTACCGGGGAGCTGTTTTTT CASSWVLTGELFF
. . TRBJ2-7 TRBV13 TGTGCCAGCAGCTCATCCGGGCCCTCCTACGAGCAGTACTTC CASSSSGPSYEQYF
TRBD2 few TRBJ2-1 TRBV7-9 TGTGCCAGCAGCTCGGGGGGAAATGAGCAGTTCTTC CASSSGGNEQFF